These T cell receptor beta chains were read from a single sample in a study of cytomegalovirus exposure and HLA in healthy donors. Some clones are missing from TCRdb's copy, which holds only in-frame ones; the method was immunoSEQ multiplex PCR. The sample consists of about 190,000 clones, roughly 77% of them appearing once. The source material was PBMCs. The source of these receptors is a woman aged 30 to 39 in good health and CMV-seropositive. CDR3s leave out the opening cysteine and the closing phenylalanine or tryptophan. The order of the fields is CDR3 length, V gene, CDR3 protein.

>13|TRBV25-1
ASSLETSGMYEQY
>9|TRBV7-9
ASRTNTEAF
>10|TRBV28
ASSLGGGTQY
>16|TRBV4-1
ASSQDVGGLAEFYEQY
>14|TRBV27
ASSLGRTGDHQPQH
>13|TRBV28
ASSSTPGANYGYT
>14|TRBV19
ASSIDTRDRNYEQY
>13|TRBV10-2
ASSESIAGHYEQY
>11|TRBV28
ASRDRGNQPQH
>11|TRBV29-1
SVEDQVRPEAF
>10|TRBV5-4
ASSFNTDTQY
>12|TRBV6-5
ASRLTGSYNEQF
>13|TRBV5-1
ASSLGSGGTYEQY
>13|TRBV6-5
ASSPSDRGRETQY
>13|TRBV5-4
ASLVGQGVNTEAF
>12|TRBV7-6
ASSRDSGQETQY
>13|TRBV2
ASSQQGLRKETQY
>9|TRBV6-1
AGRQYTEAF
>13|TRBV10-3
AISERGQGSNEQF
>12|TRBV5-1
ASGEGQGAGEQY
>13|TRBV15
ATSMGGLAGGEQY
>12|TRBV19
ASKQDSNLYEQY
>12|TRBV6-5
ASSETGLNTEAF
>13|TRBV15
ATSFPGQPNTEAF
>12|TRBV6-6
ASSYGLVNYEQY
>12|TRBV25-1
ASSEWRGEETQY
>13|TRBV2
ASTGGLLSSYEQY
>12|TRBV7-8
ASSLEVVGETQY
>11|TRBV6-5
ASKGQGGVKLF
>13|TRBV27
ASSFYSSGANVLT
>14|TRBV5-1
ASSSGLAGSYNEQF
>13|TRBV4-1
ASSQNRDRAYEQY
>15|TRBV12-2
ASRCNFPPTSGYEQY
>13|TRBV5-1
ASSLEQGWYNEQF
>15|TRBV29-1
SARGLARGGDTGELF
>16|TRBV10-2
ASRGGLAGVSRSYEQY
>10|TRBV6-1
ASSEGWREGT
>14|TRBV19
ASSIPGGVSGNTIY
>13|TRBV13
ASSPEGILTGELF
>13|TRBV19
ASSIRSGNTGELF
>11|TRBV6-1
ASSSGQFLGYT
>12|TRBV7-9
ASSGSSGPNEQF
>16|TRBV14
ASSLPGQGAFHNQPQH
>13|TRBV7-9
ASSPLLGEAETQY
>14|TRBV25-1
ASTTGQGGTNEKLF
>13|TRBV28
ASSTVQAGVETQY
>12|TRBV28
ASSIPGGGTEAF
>12|TRBV6-6
ASSAQGSSTEAF
>12|TRBV29-1
SVTLADLSYEQY
>11|TRBV4-1
ASSQDEDTEAF
>12|TRBV5-1
ASSLVVSPYEQY
>13|TRBV9
ASSVGQGANEKLF
>14|TRBV6-5
ASSYSTTSGRVEQY
>13|TRBV5-5
ASSFRLQGEEKLF
>13|TRBV7-5
ARSFTGHSPPLLF